The clone carrying this TCR beta chain was detected many times. Unique molecular identifiers were incorporated during preparation of the TCRbeta library. TCRdb reprocessed the PCR reads via MiXCR and lists one record per CDR3 protein. The sample has approximately 240,000 distinct CDR3 sequences; approximately 9.8% are singletons. The data were taken from a study of T-cell reconstitution after alpha-beta-depleted transplantation in children. Deletions cut 2 bases from V and 8 bases from J, with 14 bases between. CDR1 is SGHRS, CDR2 YFSETQ, per germline. CDR3 length: 14 amino acids. The TCR originated in a human donor who donated a stem cell graft to a child with SCID. V usage is TRBV5-1 and J usage is TRBJ2-1; the D gene is possibly TRBD2 (6 bases). This specimen consisted of PBMCs from the stem cell graft donor, obtained from the stem cell graft. The CDR3 DNA sequence: TGCGCCAGCAGCTTCGGCGAGACTAGATATGAGCAGTTCTTC. As protein: CASSFGETRYEQFF.